These 25 T cell receptor beta chains share one sample of origin, sequenced in a study of blood T cell repertoires in COVID-19. Sequenced by immunoSEQ multiplex PCR; TCRdb stores in-frame clones only, minus some. The sample consists of about 200,000 clones, approximately 80% of them appearing once. Sequences were obtained from peripheral blood. These receptors all stem from a man aged 55 to 70 with COVID-19, enrolled during active disease.

Turning to this clone: This specimen includes other DNA sequences encoding the same CDR3. The chain has TRBV12-3 or TRBV12-4 and TRBJ1-5; perhaps TRBD1 as D (5 bases). The CDR3 sequence is 13 residues long. With 8 bases removed from V and 2 bases from J, the gap between germline ends came to 10 bases. CDR3 nucleotide sequence: TGTGCCAGCCGAGGGACTGGCAATCAGCCCCAGCATTTT. Its protein product is CASRGTGNQPQHF.

The chain employs TRBV5-1 and TRBJ2-1, with D unclear. CDR3 length: 15 residues. V was shortened by 0 bases and J by 7 bases, with 14 bases between the two germline ends. Germline V gene sequence: CDR1 SGHRS, CDR2 YFSETQ. CDR3 sequence: CASSLVAHLGNEQFF. The CDR3 DNA is TGCGCCAGCAGCTTGGTAGCCCACCTAGGTAATGAGCAGTTCTTC. The full variable domain, in which reference TRBV5-1 and TRBJ2-1 provide the parts outside the CDR3, is KAGVTQTPRYLIKTRGQQVTLSCSPISGHRSVSWYQQTPGQGLQFLFEYFSETQRNKGNFPGRFSGRQFSNSRSEMNVSTLELGDSALYLCASSLVAHLGNEQFFGPGTRLTVL.

V usage is TRBV9 and J usage is TRBJ2-1; 7 nucleotides match TRBD1. V dropped 0 bases and J dropped 4; count of bases not matched to a gene: 1. Germline values: CDR1 SGDLS, CDR2 YYNGEE. This CDR3 region has 14 residues. The CDR3 sequence is CASSVEQGYNEQFF. CDR3 DNA sequence: TGTGCCAGCAGCGTAGAACAGGGGTACAATGAGCAGTTCTTC.

The V and J genes are TRBV7-9 and TRBJ1-5, with D perhaps TRBD1 (6 bases). This CDR3 has 13 amino acids. Germline values: CDR1 SEHNR, CDR2 FQNEAQ (reference sequence). V was pared by 5 bases and J by 7 bases, with 12 bases between. CDR3 in amino acids: CASSQQGNQPQHF. The DNA for the CDR3 is TGTGCCAGCAGCCAACAGGGAAACCAGCCCCAGCATTTT.

J is TRBJ1-4 and V is TRBV7-8; TRBD1 is a possible D gene (6 bases). The germline V gene has CDR1 SGHVS and CDR2 FQNEAQ. Trimming removed 0 bases at V and 8 bases at J, with 13 bases between. This CDR3 spans 15 amino acids. The CDR3 loop reads CASSLAPGVGEKLFF. In DNA, the CDR3 is TGTGCCAGCAGCTTAGCGCCAGGGGTGGGCGAAAAACTGTTTTTT.

This clone has a handful of counts. J is TRBJ2-7 and V is TRBV5-4, with D possibly matching TRBD2 (5 bases). Trimming took off 10 bases at V and 4 bases at J, with 21 bases between the two ends. Looked up from germline, CDR1 is SGHNT and CDR2 is YYREEE (reference sequence). This CDR3 region has 14 residues. CDR3: CAGSNFTTSYEQYF. In nucleotides, the CDR3 is TGTGCCGGGAGTAATTTCACCACTTCTTACGAGCAGTACTTC. Variable domain in full (rest from reference TRBV5-4 and TRBJ2-7): ETGVTQSPTHLIKTRGQQVTLRCSSQSGHNTVSWYQQALGQGPQFIFQYYREEENGRGNFPPRFSGLQFPNYSSELNVNALELDDSALYLCAGSNFTTSYEQYFGPGTRLTVT.

The chain links TRBV28 to TRBJ2-2; 8 nucleotides agree with TRBD1. The CDR3 spans 18 residues. With V trimmed by 4 bases and J by 4 bases, 14 bases remained unmatched. Germline V lookup: CDR1 MDHEN, CDR2 SYDVKM. The CDR3, as DNA: TGTGCCAGCAGTTCCCTCGGTGGACAGGGTAGTGGCACCGGGGAGCTGTTTTTT. Amino acids: CASSSLGGQGSGTGELFF.

V usage is TRBV4-3 and J usage is TRBJ1-2, with D possibly matching TRBD1 (6 bases). Trimming left V 0 bases short and J 3 bases short, with 8 bases between. This CDR3 comprises 14 residues. Germline CDR1 LGHNA, CDR2 YSLEER. The CDR3 DNA is TGCGCCAGCAGCCAAGATCAGGGGTACTATGGCTACACCTTC. It translates to CASSQDQGYYGYTF.

V is TRBV20-1 and J is TRBJ1-1, with D hard to call. V was clipped by 1 base and J by 6 bases, with 6 bases between them. Per the germline V gene, CDR1 is DFQATT and CDR2 is SNEGSKA (reference sequence). The length of the CDR3 is 11 residues. CDR3 region: CSARVVSEAFF. The CDR3 DNA reads TGCAGTGCTAGAGTTGTATCTGAAGCTTTCTTT.

The rearrangement links TRBV7-8 to TRBJ1-5; possible D gene TRBD1, 5 bases. Germline CDR1 SGHVS, CDR2 FQNEAQ. V lost 1 base, J lost 11 bases, and 18 bases lay in between. The CDR3 runs 15 residues. The CDR3 region is CASSLVGQGGKAQHF. CDR3 in DNA: TGTGCCAGCAGCTTAGTGGGCCAGGGAGGGAAGGCCCAGCATTTT.

This clone was recorded once. V is TRBV2 and J is TRBJ1-1, with a weak D call TRBD1 (6 bases). Per the germline V gene, CDR1 is SNHLY and CDR2 is FYNNEI. The CDR3 sequence is 15 residues long. Trimming shortened V by 5 bases and J by 0 bases, and 13 bases separated the two germline ends. CDR3 loop: CASSPRDTLNTEAFF. The DNA of the CDR3 is TGTGCCAGCAGTCCCCGGGACACCTTGAACACTGAAGCTTTCTTT.

This clone was detected a few times. The rearrangement uses TRBV5-4 and TRBJ1-1, with a tentative D call TRBD1 (5 bases). This CDR3 is 16 amino acids long. Germline V CDR1 and CDR2: SGHNT, YYREEE (reference sequence). V gave up 4 bases and J gave up 0 bases, with 16 bases separating them. The CDR3 here is CASSLGMGGVNTEAFF. CDR3 DNA: TGTGCCAGCAGCCTCGGCATGGGGGGGGTGAACACTGAAGCTTTCTTT.

The rearrangement joins TRBV5-1 to TRBJ1-4; 9 bases match TRBD1. Germline values: CDR1 SGHRS, CDR2 YFSETQ. The length of the CDR3 is 16 residues. V dropped 3 bases and J dropped 4; count of bases not matched to a gene: 7. In nucleotides, the CDR3 is TGCGCCAGCAGCTCGTCGGGACAGGGTCGTAATGAAAAACTGTTTTTT. Its translation is CASSSSGQGRNEKLFF.

V gene TRBV5-6 combines with J gene TRBJ1-2, with unresolved D. From germline, CDR1 is SGHDT and CDR2 YYEEEE. This CDR3 comprises 16 residues. Trimming took off 4 bases at V and 6 bases at J, with 22 bases between the two ends. DNA of the CDR3: TGTGCCAGCAGCCGCGAGATCGACACGACGATAGATGGCTACACCTTC. Amino acids: CASSREIDTTIDGYTF.

This clone was counted a few times. This rearrangement joins TRBV28 to TRBJ1-1; maybe TRBD1 (5 bases). Looked up from germline, CDR1 is MDHEN and CDR2 is SYDVKM. The CDR3 totals 13 residues. With 2 bases removed from V and 7 bases from J, the gap between germline ends came to 11 bases. CDR3: CASSLGASSEAFF. CDR3 nucleotide sequence: TGTGCCAGCAGTTTAGGGGCCTCCAGTGAAGCTTTCTTT.

This clone was seen a single time. The chain carries TRBV24-1 and TRBJ2-2; 13 nucleotides match TRBD2. With 9 bases clipped from V and 3 bases from J, the junction kept 9 bases outside the gene matches. Germline V gene lookup returns CDR1 KGHDR and CDR2 SFDVKD. CDR3 size: 17 residues. This CDR3 is CATELAGGPRDTGELFF. In DNA form, the CDR3 reads TGTGCCACCGAACTAGCGGGAGGGCCAAGAGACACCGGGGAGCTGTTTTTT.

The V and J genes are TRBV11-2 and TRBJ2-7, with 7 bases aligning to TRBD1. CDR1 is SGHAT and CDR2 is FQNNGV in the germline V gene. The CDR3 sequence is 15 residues long. V was clipped by 0 bases and J by 2 bases; unmatched bases: 4. The CDR3 nucleotides read TGTGCCAGCAGCTTAGAACCGGGACAGCCCTACGAGCAGTACTTC. Translated: CASSLEPGQPYEQYF. The entire variable domain, with the rest obtained from reference TRBV11-2 and TRBJ2-7, is as follows: EAGVAQSPRYKIIEKRQSVAFWCNPISGHATLYWYQQILGQGPKLLIQFQNNGVVDDSQLPKDRFSAERLKGVDSTLKIQPAKLEDSAVYLCASSLEPGQPYEQYFGPGTRLTVT.

The chain couples TRBV2 to TRBJ1-4, with 10 bases that match TRBD1. Germline V gives CDR1 SNHLY, CDR2 FYNNEI. The CDR3 is 15 residues long. Trimming cost V 6 bases and J 7 bases; bases outside gene matches: 8. The CDR3 nucleotides read TGTGCCAGCAGGGACAGGGGGGCGGCGGGTGAAAAACTGTTTTTT. Translated: CASRDRGAAGEKLFF.

The chain carries TRBV27 and TRBJ2-7; 14 bases are a match to TRBD2. The CDR3 sequence is 15 residues long. Germline lookup yields CDR1 MNHEY and CDR2 SMNVEV (reference sequence). J was trimmed by 6 bases and V by 6 bases; bases with no gene match: 7. For the CDR3, the DNA is TGTGCCAGCAGCCCTAGACTAGCGGGAGGGGGCGAGCAGTACTTC. It codes for CASSPRLAGGGEQYF.

The chain couples TRBV7-9 to TRBJ1-5; 8 bases are a match to TRBD1. CDR1 and CDR2 from the germline V gene are SEHNR and FQNEAQ (reference sequence). V shed 1 base and J 5 bases; nucleotides not matched to a gene: 13. The CDR3 covers 18 residues. In DNA form, the CDR3 reads TGTGCCAGCAGCTTAGTTGGTCAGGGGGCGCTAGGAGATCAGCCCCAGCATTTT. The encoded protein is CASSLVGQGALGDQPQHF.

This sequence joins TRBV2 and TRBJ1-3; D is unclear. Trimming stripped 2 bases from V and 1 base from J, with 6 bases between. This CDR3 contains 14 residues. CDR1 is SNHLY, CDR2 FYNNEI, per germline. This CDR3 reads CASSEPRSGNTIYF. CDR3 sequence (DNA): TGTGCCAGCAGTGAACCCAGGTCTGGAAACACCATATATTTT.

V is TRBV7-9 and J is TRBJ1-1; D gene uncertain. CDR3 length: 14 amino acids. V shed 5 bases and J shed 4 bases, with 14 bases lying between them. CDR1 and CDR2 from the germline V gene are SEHNR and FQNEAQ (reference sequence). CDR3 coding DNA: TGTGCCAGCAGCCCCCACCAGCGGCTCACTGAAGCTTTCTTT. Its translation is CASSPHQRLTEAFF.

V and J are TRBV28 and TRBJ1-5; D unresolved. Germline assignment: CDR1 MDHEN and CDR2 SYDVKM. This CDR3 has 14 residues. The V end lost 5 bases, the J end lost 7 bases, and 15 bases lay between the germline ends. The CDR3 here is CASSPPGARQPQHF. CDR3 DNA: TGTGCCAGCAGTCCCCCCGGTGCGCGGCAGCCCCAGCATTTT. Using reference TRBV28 and TRBJ1-5 for the parts outside the CDR3, the full variable domain is DVKVTQSSRYLVKRTGEKVFLECVQDMDHENMFWYRQDPGLGLRLIYFSYDVKMKEKGDIPEGYSVSREKKERFSLILESASTNQTSMYLCASSPPGARQPQHFGDGTRLSIL.

This clone has just one count. The V and J genes are TRBV5-4 and TRBJ2-7; 12 bases match TRBD2. CDR1 and CDR2 (germline): SGHNT, YYREEE (reference sequence). CDR3 size: 14 residues. V gave up 4 bases and J gave up 6 bases; unmatched junction bases: 5. The CDR3 protein is CASSVTSGRIEQYF. CDR3 coding DNA: TGTGCCAGCAGCGTAACTAGCGGGAGGATCGAGCAGTACTTC.

The chain carries TRBV21-1 and TRBJ1-3; TRBD1, as called in the table, went unchecked against the DNA. TRBV21-1 is deemed a pseudogene. The CDR3 is made up of 16 amino acids. DNA of the CDR3: TGTGCCAGCAGCAAAGAGGGGACAGTCTCTGGAAACACCATATATTTT. Translated, it gives CASSKEGTVSGNTIYF.